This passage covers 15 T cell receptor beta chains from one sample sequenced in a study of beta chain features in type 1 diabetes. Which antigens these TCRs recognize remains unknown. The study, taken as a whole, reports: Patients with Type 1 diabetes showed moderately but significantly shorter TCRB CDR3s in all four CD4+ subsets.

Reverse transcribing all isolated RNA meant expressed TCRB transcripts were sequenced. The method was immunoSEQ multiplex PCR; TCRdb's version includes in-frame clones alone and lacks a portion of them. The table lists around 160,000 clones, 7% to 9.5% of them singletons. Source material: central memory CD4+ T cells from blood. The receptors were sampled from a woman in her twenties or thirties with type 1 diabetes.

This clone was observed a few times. CDR3 DNA sequence: TGTGCTAGTGGTTTGAATCCAGGGGGCAAGAAGACGTTCGCGGAGAATCAGCCCCAGCATTTT. Translation gives CASGLNPGGKKTFAENQPQHF. The genes are TRBV12-5 and TRBJ1-5, with 8 positions matching TRBD1. Germline V gene sequence: CDR1 LGHNT, CDR2 FRNRAP. The junction had 22 bases not matched to a gene; V was cut back by 2 bases and J by 4 bases. The CDR3 loop spans 21 amino acids.

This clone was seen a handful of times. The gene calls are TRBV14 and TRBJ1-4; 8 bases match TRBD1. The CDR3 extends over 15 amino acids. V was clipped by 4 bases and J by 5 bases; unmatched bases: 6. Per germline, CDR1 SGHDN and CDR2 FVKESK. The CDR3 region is CASSPWTGFNEKLFF. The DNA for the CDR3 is TGTGCCAGCAGCCCCTGGACAGGGTTCAATGAAAAACTGTTTTTT.

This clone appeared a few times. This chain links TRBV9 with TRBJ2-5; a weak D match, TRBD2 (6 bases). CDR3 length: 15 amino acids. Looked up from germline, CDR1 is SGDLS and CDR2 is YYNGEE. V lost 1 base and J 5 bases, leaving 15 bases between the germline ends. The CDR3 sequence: CASSVWGSGGETQYF. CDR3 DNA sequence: TGTGCCAGCAGCGTATGGGGGAGTGGGGGGGAGACCCAGTACTTC. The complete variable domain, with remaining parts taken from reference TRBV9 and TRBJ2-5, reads DSGVTQTPKHLITATGQRVTLRCSPRSGDLSVYWYQQSLDQGLQFLIQYYNGEERAKGNILERFSAQQFPDLHSELNLSSLELGDSALYFCASSVWGSGGETQYFGPGTRLLVL.

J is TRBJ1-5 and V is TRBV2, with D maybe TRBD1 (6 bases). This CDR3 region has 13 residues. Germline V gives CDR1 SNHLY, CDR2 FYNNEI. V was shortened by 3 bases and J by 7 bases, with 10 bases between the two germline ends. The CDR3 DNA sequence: TGTGCCAGCAGTGACCAGGGGCCCCAGCCCCAGCATTTT. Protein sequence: CASSDQGPQPQHF.

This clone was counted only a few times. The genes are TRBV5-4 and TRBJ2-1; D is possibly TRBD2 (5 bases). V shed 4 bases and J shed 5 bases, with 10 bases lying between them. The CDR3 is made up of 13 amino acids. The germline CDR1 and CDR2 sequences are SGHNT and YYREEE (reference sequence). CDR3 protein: CASSLALNNEQFF. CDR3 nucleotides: TGTGCCAGCAGCCTAGCCCTCAACAATGAGCAGTTCTTC. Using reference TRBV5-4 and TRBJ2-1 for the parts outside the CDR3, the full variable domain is ETGVTQSPTHLIKTRGQQVTLRCSSQSGHNTVSWYQQALGQGPQFIFQYYREEENGRGNFPPRFSGLQFPNYSSELNVNALELDDSALYLCASSLALNNEQFFGPGTRLTVL.

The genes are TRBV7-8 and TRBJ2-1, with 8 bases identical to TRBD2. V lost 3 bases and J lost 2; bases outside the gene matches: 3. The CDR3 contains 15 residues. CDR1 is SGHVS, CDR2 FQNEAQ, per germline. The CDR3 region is CASSFRLAPYNEQFF. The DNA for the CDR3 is TGTGCCAGCAGCTTTCGACTAGCGCCCTACAATGAGCAGTTCTTC. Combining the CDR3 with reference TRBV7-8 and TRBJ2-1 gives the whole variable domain GAGVSQSPRYKVAKRGQDVALRCDPISGHVSLFWYQQALGQGPEFLTYFQNEAQLDKSGLPSDRFFAERPEGSVSTLKIQRTQQEDSAVYLCASSFRLAPYNEQFFGPGTRLTVL.

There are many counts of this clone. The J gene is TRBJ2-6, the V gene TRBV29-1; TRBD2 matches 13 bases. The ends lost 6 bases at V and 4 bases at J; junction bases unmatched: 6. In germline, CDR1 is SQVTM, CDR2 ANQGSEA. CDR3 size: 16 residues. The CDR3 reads CSVGLAGVTGANVLTF. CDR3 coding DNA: TGCAGCGTAGGACTAGCGGGAGTAACAGGGGCCAACGTCCTGACTTTC.

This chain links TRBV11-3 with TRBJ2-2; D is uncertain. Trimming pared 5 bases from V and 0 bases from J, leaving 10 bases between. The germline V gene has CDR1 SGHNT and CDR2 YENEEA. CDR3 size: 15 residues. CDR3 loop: CASSRVWANTGELFF. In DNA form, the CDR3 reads TGTGCCAGCAGCCGGGTATGGGCGAACACCGGGGAGCTGTTTTTT.

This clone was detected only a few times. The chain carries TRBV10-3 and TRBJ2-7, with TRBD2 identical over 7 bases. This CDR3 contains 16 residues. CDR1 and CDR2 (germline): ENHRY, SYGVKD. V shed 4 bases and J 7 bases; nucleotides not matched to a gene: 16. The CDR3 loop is CAISASEAATGGEQYF. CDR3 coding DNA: TGTGCCATCAGTGCCTCGGAGGCAGCCACCGGGGGGGAGCAGTACTTC.

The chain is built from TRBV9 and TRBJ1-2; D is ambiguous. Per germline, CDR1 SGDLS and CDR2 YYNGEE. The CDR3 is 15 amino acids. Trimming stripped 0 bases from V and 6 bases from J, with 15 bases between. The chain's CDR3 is CASSVGPGISDGYTF. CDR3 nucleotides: TGTGCCAGCAGCGTAGGTCCGGGTATTTCTGATGGCTACACCTTC.

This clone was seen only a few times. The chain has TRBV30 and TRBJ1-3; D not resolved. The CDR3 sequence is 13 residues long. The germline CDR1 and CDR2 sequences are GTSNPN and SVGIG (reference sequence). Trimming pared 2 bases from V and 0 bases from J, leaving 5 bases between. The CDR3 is CAWSSISGNTIYF. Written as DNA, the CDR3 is TGTGCCTGGAGTTCCATCTCTGGAAACACCATATATTTT.

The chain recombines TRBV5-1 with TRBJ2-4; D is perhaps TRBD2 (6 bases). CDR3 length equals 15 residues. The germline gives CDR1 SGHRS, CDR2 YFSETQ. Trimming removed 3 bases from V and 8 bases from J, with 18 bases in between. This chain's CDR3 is CASSSRGLQGDIQYF. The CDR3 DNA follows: TGCGCCAGCAGCTCCCGCGGACTACAAGGAGACATTCAGTACTTC.

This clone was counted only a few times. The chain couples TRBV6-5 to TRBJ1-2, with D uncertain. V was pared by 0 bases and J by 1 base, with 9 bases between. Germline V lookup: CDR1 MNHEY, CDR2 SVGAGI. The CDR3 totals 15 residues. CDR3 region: CASSYSRVVNYGYTF. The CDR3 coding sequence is TGTGCCAGCAGTTACTCGAGAGTCGTTAACTATGGCTACACCTTC.

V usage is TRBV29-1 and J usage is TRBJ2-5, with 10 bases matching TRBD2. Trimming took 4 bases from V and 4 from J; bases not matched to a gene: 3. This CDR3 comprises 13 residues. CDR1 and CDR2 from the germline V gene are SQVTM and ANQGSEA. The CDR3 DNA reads TGCAGCGTTGCTACTAGCGGGGTAGAGACCCAGTACTTC. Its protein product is CSVATSGVETQYF.

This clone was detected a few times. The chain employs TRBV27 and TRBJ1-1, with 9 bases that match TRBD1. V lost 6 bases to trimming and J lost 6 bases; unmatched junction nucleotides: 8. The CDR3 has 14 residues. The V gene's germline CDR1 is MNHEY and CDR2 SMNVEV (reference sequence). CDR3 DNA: TGTGCCAGCAGGCAACAGGGGGCGAGACCTGAAGCTTTCTTT. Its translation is CASRQQGARPEAFF.